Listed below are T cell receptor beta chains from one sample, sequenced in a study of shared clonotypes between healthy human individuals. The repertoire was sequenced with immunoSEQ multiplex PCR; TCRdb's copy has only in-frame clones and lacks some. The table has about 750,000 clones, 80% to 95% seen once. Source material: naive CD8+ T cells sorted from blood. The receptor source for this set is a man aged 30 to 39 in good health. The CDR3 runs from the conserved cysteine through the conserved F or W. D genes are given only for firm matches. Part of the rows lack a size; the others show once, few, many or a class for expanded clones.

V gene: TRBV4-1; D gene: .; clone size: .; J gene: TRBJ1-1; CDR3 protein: CASSEPGRMNTEAFF; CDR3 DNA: TGCGCCAGCAGCGAACCCGGACGGATGAACACTGAAGCTTTCTTT
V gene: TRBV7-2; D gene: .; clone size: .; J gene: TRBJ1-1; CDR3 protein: CASSSVNKGTEAFF; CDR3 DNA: TGTGCCAGCAGCTCGGTGAACAAGGGTACTGAAGCTTTCTTT
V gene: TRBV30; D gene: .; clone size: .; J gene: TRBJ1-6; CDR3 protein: CAWSVSGVGSPLHF; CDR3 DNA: TGTGCCTGGAGTGTATCAGGGGTCGGCTCACCCCTCCACTTT
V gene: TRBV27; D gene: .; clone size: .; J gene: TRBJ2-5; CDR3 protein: CASSSDNQETQYF; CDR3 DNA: TGTGCCAGCAGTTCGGACAACCAAGAGACCCAGTACTTC
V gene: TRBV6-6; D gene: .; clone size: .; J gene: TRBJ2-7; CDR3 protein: CASSYVGYSYEQYF; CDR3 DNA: TGTGCCAGCAGTTACGTGGGATATTCCTACGAGCAGTACTTC
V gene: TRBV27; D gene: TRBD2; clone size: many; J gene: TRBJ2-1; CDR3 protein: CASRELAGADAEQFF; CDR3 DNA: TGTGCCAGCAGGGAACTAGCGGGAGCTGACGCTGAGCAGTTCTTC
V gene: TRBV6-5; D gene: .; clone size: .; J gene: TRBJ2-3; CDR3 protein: CASSYSSGDTQYF; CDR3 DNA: TGTGCCAGCAGTTACTCGAGTGGAGATACGCAGTATTTT
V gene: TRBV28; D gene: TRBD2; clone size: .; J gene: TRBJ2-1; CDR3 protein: CASTLAGANEQFF; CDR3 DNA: TGTGCCAGCACACTAGCGGGAGCCAATGAGCAGTTCTTC
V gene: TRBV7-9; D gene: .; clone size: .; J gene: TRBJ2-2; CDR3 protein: CASSLRAGPGEPGELFF; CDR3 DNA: TGTGCCAGCAGCTTACGCGCCGGCCCAGGGGAGCCCGGGGAGCTGTTTTTT
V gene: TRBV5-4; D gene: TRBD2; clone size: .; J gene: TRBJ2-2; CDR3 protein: CASSSLAGESLGTGELFF; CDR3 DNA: TGTGCCAGCAGCTCGCTAGCGGGAGAGTCGTTAGGCACCGGGGAGCTGTTTTTT
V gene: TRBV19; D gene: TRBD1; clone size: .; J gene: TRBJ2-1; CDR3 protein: CASGQGHNEQFF; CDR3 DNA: TGTGCCAGCGGACAGGGTCACAATGAGCAGTTCTTC
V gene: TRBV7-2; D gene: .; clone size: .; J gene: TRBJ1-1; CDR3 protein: CASSLGGRGVTPEAFF; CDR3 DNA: TGTGCCAGCAGCTTAGGGGGCAGGGGCGTTACCCCTGAAGCTTTCTTT
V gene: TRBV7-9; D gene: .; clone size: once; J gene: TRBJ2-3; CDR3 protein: CASSQLVAESSTDTQYF; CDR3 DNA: TGTGCCAGCAGCCAGCTGGTAGCGGAGTCTAGCACAGATACGCAGTATTTT
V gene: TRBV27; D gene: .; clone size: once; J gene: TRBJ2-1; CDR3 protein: CASSLSITREPYNEQFF; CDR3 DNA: TGTGCCAGCAGTTTATCGATTACCCGGGAGCCATACAATGAGCAGTTCTTC
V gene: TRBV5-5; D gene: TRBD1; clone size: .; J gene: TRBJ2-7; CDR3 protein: CASSPLTGGSYEQYF; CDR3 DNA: TGTGCCAGCAGCCCGCTAACAGGGGGCTCCTACGAGCAGTACTTC
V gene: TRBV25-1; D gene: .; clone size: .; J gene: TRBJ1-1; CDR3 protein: CASSVEVEDRPNTEAFF; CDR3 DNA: TGTGCCAGCAGTGTGGAGGTGGAGGACAGACCGAACACTGAAGCTTTCTTT
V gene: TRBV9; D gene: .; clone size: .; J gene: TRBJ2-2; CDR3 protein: CASRPGSNTGELFF; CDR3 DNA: TGTGCCAGCAGGCCAGGCTCGAACACCGGGGAGCTGTTTTTT
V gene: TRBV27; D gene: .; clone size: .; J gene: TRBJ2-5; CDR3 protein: CASISAEGTQYF; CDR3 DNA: TGTGCCAGCATCTCGGCAGAGGGGACCCAGTACTTC
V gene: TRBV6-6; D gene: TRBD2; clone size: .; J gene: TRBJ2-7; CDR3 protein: CASSTTSGGYEQYF; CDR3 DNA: TGTGCCAGCAGCACTACCTCGGGGGGCTACGAGCAGTACTTC
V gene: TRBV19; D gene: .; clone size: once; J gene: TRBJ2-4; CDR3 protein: CASSIAGLAKNIQYF; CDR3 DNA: TGTGCCAGTAGTATTGCGGGTTTAGCCAAAAACATTCAGTACTTC
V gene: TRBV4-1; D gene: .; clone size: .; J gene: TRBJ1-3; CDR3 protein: CASSQVVGNTIYF; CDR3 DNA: TGCGCCAGCAGCCAAGTGGTAGGAAACACCATATATTTT
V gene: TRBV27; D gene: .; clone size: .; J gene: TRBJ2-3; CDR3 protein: CASGDAGRLGTDTQYF; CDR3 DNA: TGTGCCAGCGGGGATGCGGGGAGGTTGGGCACAGATACGCAGTATTTT
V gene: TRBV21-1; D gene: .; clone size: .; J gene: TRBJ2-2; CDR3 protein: CASSPTGLWRVNGELFF; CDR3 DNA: TGTGCCAGCAGCCCAACGGGACTTTGGAGGGTCAACGGGGAGCTGTTTTTT
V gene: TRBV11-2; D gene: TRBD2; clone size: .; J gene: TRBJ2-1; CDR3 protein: CASSPGTSGRYYNEQFF; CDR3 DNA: TGTGCCAGCAGCCCTGGGACTAGCGGGAGGTACTACAATGAGCAGTTCTTC
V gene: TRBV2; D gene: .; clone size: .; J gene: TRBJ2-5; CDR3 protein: CASSDWRDETQYF; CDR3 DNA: TGTGCCAGCAGTGATTGGAGGGACGAGACCCAGTACTTC
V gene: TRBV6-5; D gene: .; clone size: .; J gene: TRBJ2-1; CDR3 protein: CASSYSTGPLNNEQFF; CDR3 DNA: TGTGCCAGCAGTTACTCAACAGGTCCGTTGAACAATGAGCAGTTCTTC
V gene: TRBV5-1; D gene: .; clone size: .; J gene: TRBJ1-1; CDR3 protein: CASSEDPYEIQRSTEAFF; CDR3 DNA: TGCGCCAGCAGCGAGGACCCCTACGAGATACAGCGGAGCACTGAAGCTTTCTTT
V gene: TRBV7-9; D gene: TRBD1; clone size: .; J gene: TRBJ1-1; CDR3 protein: CASSSGQGEAFF; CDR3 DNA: TGTGCCAGCAGCTCGGGACAGGGTGAAGCTTTCTTT
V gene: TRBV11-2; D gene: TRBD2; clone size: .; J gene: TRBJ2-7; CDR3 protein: CASSPGLAGGIHYEQYF; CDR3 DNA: TGTGCCAGCAGCCCGGGACTAGCGGGCGGAATACACTACGAGCAGTACTTC
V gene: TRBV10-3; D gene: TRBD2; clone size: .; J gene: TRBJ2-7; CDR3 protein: CAISARPAGDSYEQYF; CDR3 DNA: TGTGCCATCAGTGCCCGGCCAGCGGGAGACTCCTACGAGCAGTACTTC
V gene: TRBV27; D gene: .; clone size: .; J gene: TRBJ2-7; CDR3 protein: CASSNTVGYEQYF; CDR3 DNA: TGTGCCAGCAGTAATACAGTCGGCTACGAGCAGTACTTC
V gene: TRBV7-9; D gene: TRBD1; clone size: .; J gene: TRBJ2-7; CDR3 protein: CASSVGQGTWDEQYF; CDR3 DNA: TGTGCCAGCAGCGTAGGACAGGGGACCTGGGACGAGCAGTACTTC
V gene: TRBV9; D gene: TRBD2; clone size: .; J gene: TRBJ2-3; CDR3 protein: CASSLSGRGTDTQYF; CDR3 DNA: TGTGCCAGCAGTCTTAGCGGGAGGGGGACAGATACGCAGTATTTT
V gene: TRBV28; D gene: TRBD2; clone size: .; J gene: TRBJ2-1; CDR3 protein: CASRLIRTSSYNEQFF; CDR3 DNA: TGTGCCAGCAGACTAATTAGGACTAGCTCCTACAATGAGCAGTTCTTC
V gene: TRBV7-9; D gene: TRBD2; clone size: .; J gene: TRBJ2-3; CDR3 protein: CAVREREGPPDTQYF; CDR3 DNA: TGTGCCGTCAGGGAGCGGGAGGGCCCTCCAGATACGCAGTATTTT
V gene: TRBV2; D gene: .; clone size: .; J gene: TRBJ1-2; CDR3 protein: CACSSGTTNYGYTF; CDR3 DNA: TGTGCCTGTTCATCCGGGACAACAAACTATGGCTACACCTTC
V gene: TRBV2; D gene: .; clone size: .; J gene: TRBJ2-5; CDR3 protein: CASSGGLRGETQYF; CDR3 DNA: TGTGCCAGCAGTGGGGGTCTCCGGGGGGAGACCCAGTACTTC
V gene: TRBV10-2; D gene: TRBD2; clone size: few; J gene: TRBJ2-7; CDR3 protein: CASSEGSGSEQYF; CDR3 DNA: TGCGCCAGCAGTGAGGGTAGCGGGAGCGAGCAGTACTTC
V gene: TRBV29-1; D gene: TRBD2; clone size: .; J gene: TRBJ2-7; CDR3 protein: CSVDQGTSGSYEQYF; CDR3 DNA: TGCAGCGTTGATCAGGGGACTAGCGGGAGCTACGAGCAGTACTTC
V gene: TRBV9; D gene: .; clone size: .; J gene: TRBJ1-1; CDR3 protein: CASTPGGVPTEAFF; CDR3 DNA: TGTGCCAGCACCCCGGGGGGGGTTCCTACTGAAGCTTTCTTT
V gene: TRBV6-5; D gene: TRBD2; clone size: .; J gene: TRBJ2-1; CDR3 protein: CASSSSGRAGQFF; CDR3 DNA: TGTGCCAGCAGTTCTAGCGGGAGGGCTGGGCAGTTCTTC
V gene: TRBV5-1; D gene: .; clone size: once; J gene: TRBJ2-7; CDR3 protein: CASRASHEQYF; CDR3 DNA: TGCGCCAGCAGAGCCTCCCACGAGCAGTACTTC
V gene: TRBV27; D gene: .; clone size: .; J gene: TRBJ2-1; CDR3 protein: CASSLGTNNEQFF; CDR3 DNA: TGTGCCAGCAGTTTGGGCACCAACAATGAGCAGTTCTTC
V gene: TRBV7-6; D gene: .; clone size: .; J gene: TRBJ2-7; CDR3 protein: CASSLGGSGILDEQYF; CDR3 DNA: TGTGCCAGCAGCTTGGGTGGTAGCGGAATTCTGGACGAGCAGTACTTC
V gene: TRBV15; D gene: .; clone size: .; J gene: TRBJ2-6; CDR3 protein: CATSRDSGANVLTF; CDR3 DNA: TGTGCCACCAGCAGAGACTCTGGGGCCAACGTCCTGACTTTC
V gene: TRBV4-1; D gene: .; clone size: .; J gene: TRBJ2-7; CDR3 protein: CASSQASGPDEQYF; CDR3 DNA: TGCGCCAGCAGCCAAGCAAGCGGTCCGGACGAGCAGTACTTC
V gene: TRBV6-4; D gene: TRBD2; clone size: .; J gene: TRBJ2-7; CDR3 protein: CASSIIAGGPYEQYF; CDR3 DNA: TGTGCCAGCAGTATTATAGCGGGAGGGCCCTACGAGCAGTACTTC
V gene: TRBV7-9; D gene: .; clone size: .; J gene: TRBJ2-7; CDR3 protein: CASSGRDVTLPYEQYF; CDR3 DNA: TGTGCCAGCAGCGGAAGGGACGTTACTTTACCCTACGAGCAGTACTTC